This T cell receptor beta chain was sequenced during a study of immune heterogeneity within non-small cell lung tumors. Multiplex PCR (32 V and 13 J primers) was used to amplify the TCR beta CDR3. TCRdb processed the multiplex PCR reads anew with MiXCR; each CDR3 protein has one entry. The sample has 20,000 to 25,000 distinct CDR3 sequences; 25% to 30% are singletons. Trimming left V 3 bases short and J 2 bases short, with 11 bases between. This CDR3 is built from 14 residues. Germline values: CDR1 MRHNA, CDR2 SNTAGT. Study-level results: Within each patient, tumor sites shared identical dominant CDR3 beta clonotypes and also held site-unique high-frequency clones. Individual patients' high-frequency T-cell receptor beta clonotypes were largely distinct from one another.

For this clonotype: Its target is not known. A much larger clone lies one base from this, so it may be a read error.

Bulk tumor genomic DNA served as template, at about 600 ng per sample. Several biopsies were collected from each primary tumor during surgery. They were spaced as far apart as possible within the tumor mass. Curative operations were performed on patients who had untreated, newly diagnosed non-small cell lung cancer. This receptor was taken from a man aged 35 to 55 with non-small cell lung cancer. Sequencing was done on a sample of lung tumor tissue. V and J are TRBV6-4 and TRBJ2-7; no reliable D call. The CDR3 DNA sequence: TGTGCCAGCAGTGAATCCGTGGGCCCCTACGAGCAGTACTTC. Protein product: CASSESVGPYEQYF.